This T cell receptor beta chain originates from a study of T cell repertoires in Merkel cell carcinoma (dated by TCRdb to the late 2010s). Regarding the complete study: Patients who had received intralesional immunotherapy or systemic immune checkpoint blockade prior to the biopsy were excluded. Tetramer sorting, cloning and paired TCR sequencing of expanded tumor-infiltrating lymphocytes were first used to define MCPyV-specific clonotypes. To be included, a participant needed a diagnosis of MCPyV-positive Merkel cell carcinoma and tumor-infiltrating lymphocytes that had been successfully expanded in vitro. Overall results and qualifications from the work: No normal tissue biopsies were studied.

Each study subject had MCPyV-positive Merkel cell carcinoma confirmed by biopsy and had serum antibodies to T-antigen that tested positive. Genomic DNA was extracted from over 5 adjacent 10-micron frozen tumor sections without cell sorting or culture. Tumor biopsy tissue of roughly 5 x 5 x 5 mm was frozen in optimal cutting temperature compound. In the frozen biopsy, scout sections stained with hematoxylin and eosin confirmed abundant Merkel cell carcinoma and infiltrating cells. The immunoSEQ assay was used for TRB CDR3 sequencing and data processing of tumor genomic DNA. The source is immuneACCESS, and TCRdb retained only in-frame sequences with V and J called. Part of the clones is not carried over; for the studies checked, unresolved V genes explain less than half of this, and the remainder is unexplained. The sample table records 12,000 to 15,000 clones; roughly four fifths of these occur just once. About a sixth of the sample rests with the top ten.

With regard to this clone: It has no known antigen specificity. No qualities accompany the bases; no much larger clone lies one base away.

Based on the germline V gene, the CDR1 and CDR2 sequences are MNHEY and SVGAGI. Inclusive of the bounding cysteine and phenylalanine, the CDR3 is 14 residues long. The read is trimmed to its CDR3 DNA, 42 bases read in frame from base 1. Relative to germline, V is missing 5 bases and J is missing 6 bases, with 9 bases of the junction outside any gene match. The sequence came from an adult with Merkel cell carcinoma. The sequencing input was tumor tissue. The chain is assembled from TRBV6-5 and TRBJ1-1, with 7 bases in between that match TRBD1. The CDR3 amino acid sequence is: CASSPRTGGAEAFF. The DNA reads as follows: TGTGCCAGCAGTCCTAGGACAGGTGGAGCTGAAGCTTTCTTT.